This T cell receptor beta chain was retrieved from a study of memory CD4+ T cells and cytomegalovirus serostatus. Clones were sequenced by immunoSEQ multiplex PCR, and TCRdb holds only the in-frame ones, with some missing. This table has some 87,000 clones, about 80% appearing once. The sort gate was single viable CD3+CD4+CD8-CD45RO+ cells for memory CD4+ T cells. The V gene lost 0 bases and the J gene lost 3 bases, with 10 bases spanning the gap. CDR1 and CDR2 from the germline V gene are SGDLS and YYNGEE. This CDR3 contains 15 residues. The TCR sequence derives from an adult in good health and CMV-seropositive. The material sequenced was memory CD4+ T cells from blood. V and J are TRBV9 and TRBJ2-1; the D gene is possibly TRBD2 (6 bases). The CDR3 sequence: CASSVAAGNYNEQFF. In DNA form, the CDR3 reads TGTGCCAGCAGCGTAGCAGCGGGTAACTACAATGAGCAGTTCTTC.